The 30 T cell receptor beta chains below were found in one sample sequenced in a study of low-dose radiotherapy and immunotherapy resistance in tumors. Gene-specific TRAV and TRBV primers were used for first-strand cDNA, covering alpha and beta chains. PCR amplification of the TCRs was performed with Phusion for 20 PCR cycles, and it relied on a constant-region primer together with a V-primer adapter. TCRdb passed the reads through MiXCR, listing each CDR3 protein once. The sample gives around 80,000 distinct CDR3 sequences, over 15% of which show up once; roughly 1.5% is in the top ten. The time point here: after trial treatment. Treatment of the sample: LDRT plus nivolumab, ipilimumab, low-dose cyclophosphamide and aspirin (RACIN trial). The sequencing here drew on PBMCs, taken after low-dose radiotherapy plus immunotherapy. The receptors shown here come from a male donor with prostate cancer.

This clonotype was observed at least ten times. The chain uses TRBV7-2 and TRBJ1-4, with D possibly TRBD1 on 6 matching bases. The CDR3 has 15 amino acids. The V gene's germline CDR1 is SGHTA and CDR2 FQGNSA. V dropped 6 bases and J dropped 3 bases, with 14 bases sitting between them. DNA for the CDR3: TGTGCCAGCAGTCCTCAACAGGGTGCTAATGAAAAACTGTTTTTT. Its translation: CASSPQQGANEKLFF.

This clonotype has a count of ten or more. The rearrangement uses TRBV12-3 or TRBV12-4 and TRBJ2-2, with D possibly matching TRBD1 (5 bases). The CDR3 has 14 residues. V was cut by 3 bases and J by 5 bases, with 10 bases left in between. The CDR3 protein is CASSLQGWTGELFF. The CDR3 nucleotides are TGTGCCAGCAGTTTGCAGGGTTGGACCGGGGAGCTGTTTTTT.

This clonotype was seen repeatedly, ten times or more. V gene TRBV12-3 or TRBV12-4 combines with J gene TRBJ1-2; no clear D. The CDR3 loop spans 13 amino acids. Between the trimmed V and J ends, which lost 6 bases and 8 bases, there was a span of 16 bases. Here the CDR3 reads CASSPTSVLGYTF. CDR3 DNA: TGTGCCAGCAGCCCTACATCGGTGTTGGGCTACACCTTC.

This clonotype was counted between two and nine times. V and J are TRBV9 and TRBJ1-5, with a weak D call TRBD1 (5 bases). The CDR3 length is 13 residues. The germline V gene has CDR1 SGDLS and CDR2 YYNGEE. V was pared by 0 bases and J by 7 bases, with 8 bases between. The DNA for the CDR3 is TGTGCCAGCAGCGTAGACCCAGGGCAGCCCCAGCATTTT. Its protein product is CASSVDPGQPQHF.

This clonotype has ten or more counts. The chain couples TRBV28 to TRBJ2-5; the match to TRBD2 covers 16 bases. The V segment lost 5 bases and the J segment 3 bases; nucleotides outside the gene matches: 3. Germline values: CDR1 MDHEN, CDR2 SYDVKM. This CDR3 is built from 16 residues. CDR3 sequence (DNA): TGTGCCAGCAGTGTGGGACTAGCGGGAGGGGAAGAGACCCAGTACTTC. Its protein product is CASSVGLAGGEETQYF.

This clonotype was counted at least ten times. Written as DNA, the CDR3 is TGTGCCAGCAGTCCTCCTCGGGCGGGGACCTACGAGCAGTACTTC. Translated, it gives CASSPPRAGTYEQYF. The rearrangement joins TRBV6-2 or TRBV6-3 to TRBJ2-7; possible D gene TRBD2, 6 bases. The CDR3 has 15 amino acids. The germline V gene has CDR1 MNHEY and CDR2 SVGEGT. Trimming pared 5 bases from V and 2 bases from J, leaving 16 bases between.

This clonotype has a count of ten or more. The chain uses TRBV6-2 or TRBV6-3 and TRBJ2-7; 10 bases map to TRBD2. V lost 2 bases and J lost 0; bases outside the gene matches: 10. The CDR3 has 18 amino acids. Germline CDR1 is MNHEY and CDR2 is SVGEGT. The CDR3, as DNA: TGTGCCAGCAGTTACCGCCCTGGACTAGCGGTCTTCTCCTACGAGCAGTACTTC. Its translation is CASSYRPGLAVFSYEQYF.

V usage is TRBV5-1 and J usage is TRBJ2-7; weak D call: TRBD1 (7 bases). The germline V gene encodes CDR1 SGHRS and CDR2 YFSETQ. Trimming pared 0 bases from V and 6 bases from J, leaving 16 bases between. The CDR3 totals 15 residues. CDR3: CASSLEGRGVFEQYF. CDR3 in DNA: TGCGCCAGCAGCTTGGAGGGCAGGGGGGTCTTCGAGCAGTACTTC.

This clonotype was recorded at least ten times. The rearrangement uses TRBV15 and TRBJ2-7; 9 bases agree with TRBD1. From germline, CDR1 is LNHNV and CDR2 YYDKDF (reference sequence). This CDR3 spans 15 amino acids. J gave up 2 bases and V 2 bases, and 4 bases lay outside the gene matches. CDR3 coding DNA: TGTGCCACCAGCAGAAGCGGACAGGGGACCTACGAGCAGTACTTC. This codes for CATSRSGQGTYEQYF. The full variable domain, in which reference TRBV15 and TRBJ2-7 provide the parts outside the CDR3, is DAMVIQNPRYQVTQFGKPVTLSCSQTLNHNVMYWYQQKSSQAPKLLFHYYDKDFNNEADTPDNFQSRRPNTSFCFLDIRSPGLGDTAMYLCATSRSGQGTYEQYFGPGTRLTVT.

This clonotype has ten or more counts. The V call is TRBV5-1, the J call TRBJ2-2; D is undetermined. Trimming removed 4 bases at V and 7 bases at J, with 11 bases between. Germline CDR1 and CDR2: SGHRS and YFSETQ. CDR3 length: 13 residues. The CDR3 reads CASSPTYNGELFF. In DNA form, the CDR3 reads TGCGCCAGCAGCCCGACATATAACGGGGAGCTGTTTTTT.

This clonotype was picked up many times. The CDR3 protein is CASEPPVAGGYEQYF. DNA of the CDR3: TGTGCCAGCGAACCGCCCGTGGCGGGAGGGTACGAGCAGTACTTC. This chain uses TRBV28 with TRBJ2-7, with 9 bases matching TRBD2. Trimming cost V 8 bases and J 4 bases; bases outside gene matches: 12. In germline, CDR1 is MDHEN, CDR2 SYDVKM. The CDR3 has 15 residues.

This clonotype was counted ten times or more. The chain is built from TRBV14 and TRBJ2-5, with a weak D call TRBD2 (5 bases). Germline V CDR1 and CDR2: SGHDN, FVKESK. CDR3 length equals 14 residues. Trimming took 2 bases from V and 4 from J, leaving 11 bases between them. The CDR3 coding sequence is TGTGCCAGCAGCCAACGGGGTAACTCAGAGACCCAGTACTTC. Translated: CASSQRGNSETQYF.

This clonotype was seen repeatedly, ten times or more. The chain employs TRBV24-1 and TRBJ2-3, with no clear D. Trimming pared 5 bases from V and 4 bases from J, leaving 21 bases between. CDR3 length: 17 residues. Germline CDR1 and CDR2: KGHDR and SFDVKD. The CDR3: CATSGPSTGQSPDTQYF. CDR3 DNA: TGTGCCACCAGTGGCCCCTCAACTGGGCAGTCTCCAGATACGCAGTATTTT.

Many counts were recorded for this clonotype. The chain joins TRBV25-1 to TRBJ1-4, with TRBD1 as a possible D gene (6 bases). Trimming shortened V by 7 bases and J by 7 bases, and 10 bases separated the two germline ends. The CDR3 totals 12 residues. Germline CDR1 and CDR2: MGHDK and SYGVNS. CDR3 in amino acids: CASKQGSEKLFF. CDR3 DNA sequence: TGTGCCAGCAAACAGGGTTCTGAAAAACTGTTTTTT.

This clonotype was recorded at least ten times. The chain employs TRBV28 and TRBJ2-2; no firm D call. CDR3 length: 12 amino acids. CDR1 is MDHEN, CDR2 SYDVKM, per germline. CDR3 DNA: TGTGCTCATGGGGAGAACACCGGGGAGCTGTTTTTT. This translates into CAHGENTGELFF.

This clonotype was seen at least ten times. The chain carries TRBV6-8 and TRBJ2-7; TRBD2 matches at 8 bases. With 2 bases clipped from V and 4 bases from J, the junction kept 7 bases outside the gene matches. The germline V gene has CDR1 MNHGY and CDR2 SAAAGT. The CDR3 runs to 15 residues. The CDR3 DNA sequence: TGTGCCAGCAGTTACGACAGCGGGGGAGTATACGAGCAGTACTTC. Its translation: CASSYDSGGVYEQYF.

This clonotype has ten or more counts. The V call is TRBV5-1, the J call TRBJ2-2; D ambiguous. CDR3 length: 15 residues. Germline CDR1 and CDR2: SGHRS and YFSETQ. V shed 0 bases and J shed 0 bases, with 6 bases lying between them. CDR3 DNA sequence: TGCGCCAGCAGCTTGGATACCTCGAACACCGGGGAGCTGTTTTTT. It codes for CASSLDTSNTGELFF. Looking up the rest from reference TRBV5-1 and TRBJ2-2 gives the full variable domain: KAGVTQTPRYLIKTRGQQVTLSCSPISGHRSVSWYQQTPGQGLQFLFEYFSETQRNKGNFPGRFSGRQFSNSRSEMNVSTLELGDSALYLCASSLDTSNTGELFFGEGSRLTVL.

This clonotype has a count of ten or more. The chain joins TRBV6-5 to TRBJ1-2; TRBD1 matches 7 bases. From germline, CDR1 is MNHEY and CDR2 SVGAGI. Trimming removed 6 bases from V and 6 bases from J; junction bases left unmatched: 13. The CDR3 extends over 15 amino acids. As DNA, the CDR3 is TGTGCCAGCAGCCGAGACAGGGAGAAATACAATGGCTACACCTTC. Its protein is CASSRDREKYNGYTF.

This clonotype was counted at least ten times. The rearrangement links TRBV7-6 to TRBJ2-3; weak D call: TRBD1 (6 bases). V lost 8 bases and J 0 bases, leaving 15 bases between the germline ends. The CDR3 is 15 amino acids. Per germline, CDR1 SGHVS and CDR2 FNYEAQ. CDR3 sequence: CASRDTLSSTDTQYF. The CDR3 bases are TGTGCCAGCCGGGACACTCTCTCTAGCACAGATACGCAGTATTTT.

This clonotype was found many times. This chain links TRBV7-6 with TRBJ2-3; 7 bases map to TRBD2. After removal of 1 base from V and 2 bases from J, the junction contained 6 bases not matched to a gene. The CDR3 length is 16 residues. CDR1 and CDR2 from the germline V gene are SGHVS and FNYEAQ. The CDR3 here is CASSLVSSGSTDTQYF. CDR3 DNA: TGTGCCAGCAGCTTAGTCTCTAGCGGATCCACAGATACGCAGTATTTT.

This clonotype showed up many times. The chain is built from TRBV7-2 and TRBJ2-2, with 7 bases that match TRBD1. V shed 6 bases and J 6 bases; nucleotides not matched to a gene: 4. Germline-derived CDR1 and CDR2 are SGHTA and FQGNSA. CDR3 length: 13 residues. The CDR3 here is CASRPTGPGELFF. The DNA for the CDR3 is TGTGCCAGCAGACCGACAGGGCCCGGGGAGCTGTTTTTT.

This clonotype occurred many times. The genes are TRBV5-4 and TRBJ2-1; D call uncertain. The CDR3 length is 13 residues. The germline V gene encodes CDR1 SGHNT and CDR2 YYREEE (reference sequence). Between the trimmed V and J ends, which lost 4 bases and 7 bases, there was a span of 12 bases. The CDR3: CASSHNLGNEQFF. In DNA, the CDR3 is TGTGCCAGCAGCCACAACTTAGGGAATGAGCAGTTCTTC.

The table lists this clonotype with many counts. The chain uses TRBV28 and TRBJ2-7, with unresolved D. Germline V gene data show CDR1 as MDHEN and CDR2 as SYDVKM. Trimming left V 5 bases short and J 1 base short, with 12 bases between. The CDR3 has 14 amino acids. The CDR3 sequence is CASSPTIRSYEQYF. The CDR3 DNA reads as TGTGCCAGCAGTCCCACCATTCGGTCCTACGAGCAGTACTTC. Full variable domain (missing parts from reference TRBV28 and TRBJ2-7): DVKVTQSSRYLVKRTGEKVFLECVQDMDHENMFWYRQDPGLGLRLIYFSYDVKMKEKGDIPEGYSVSREKKERFSLILESASTNQTSMYLCASSPTIRSYEQYFGPGTRLTVT.

Many counts were recorded for this clonotype. The gene calls are TRBV29-1 and TRBJ2-1; 8 positions match TRBD2. The CDR3 loop spans 13 amino acids. Unmatched junction bases numbered 6, after V lost 4 bases and J lost 7 bases. Germline V gene sequence: CDR1 SQVTM, CDR2 ANQGSEA. CDR3 in DNA: TGCAGCGTTGGACTAGCGCGGTGGAATGAGCAGTTCTTC. Encoded protein: CSVGLARWNEQFF.

This clonotype was seen at least ten times. The genes are TRBV28 and TRBJ2-6, with D unresolved. The germline V gene encodes CDR1 MDHEN and CDR2 SYDVKM. This CDR3 has 15 residues. V lost 4 bases and J 1 base, leaving 8 bases between the germline ends. The DNA for the CDR3 is TGTGCCAGCAGTTCCCAGGTTTCTGGGGCCAACGTCCTGACTTTC. As protein: CASSSQVSGANVLTF.

This clonotype was seen repeatedly, ten times or more. The chain uses TRBV29-1 and TRBJ1-5, with D tentatively TRBD1 (5 bases). Trimming removed 7 bases at V and 3 bases at J, with 10 bases between. Germline assignment: CDR1 SQVTM and CDR2 ANQGSEA. This CDR3 comprises 12 residues. The CDR3 coding sequence is TGCAGCGCAGGGAATCCCAATCAGCCCCAGCATTTT. It encodes CSAGNPNQPQHF.

The gene calls are TRBV28 and TRBJ1-2; D gene ambiguous. CDR3 size: 11 residues. Trimming shortened V by 7 bases and J by 1 base, and 4 bases separated the two germline ends. Per germline, CDR1 MDHEN and CDR2 SYDVKM. The CDR3 protein is CASTDNYGYTF. DNA for the CDR3: TGTGCCAGCACCGATAACTATGGCTACACCTTC.

This clonotype was detected many times. The V and J genes are TRBV29-1 and TRBJ1-1; the D is unclear. V shed 0 bases and J shed 4 bases, with 12 bases lying between them. Germline V gene lookup returns CDR1 SQVTM and CDR2 ANQGSEA. This CDR3 has 14 amino acids. CDR3: CSVEDSVGVTEAFF. The CDR3 nucleotides are TGCAGCGTTGAAGATTCTGTGGGAGTCACTGAAGCTTTCTTT.

This chain links TRBV29-1 with TRBJ1-2; D possibly corresponds to TRBD1 (5 bases). This CDR3 has 11 residues. Deletions cut 4 bases from V and 8 bases from J, with 11 bases between. CDR1 is SQVTM, CDR2 ANQGSEA, per germline. CDR3 protein: CSVGQAGGYTF. The CDR3 DNA sequence: TGCAGCGTTGGGCAGGCAGGGGGCTACACCTTC.

This clonotype was observed at least ten times. This chain joins TRBV5-1 and TRBJ2-3, with TRBD2 matching 9 bases. The length of the CDR3 is 16 residues. V gave up 2 bases and J gave up 0 bases; unmatched junction bases: 4. Germline CDR1 SGHRS, CDR2 YFSETQ. CDR3 nucleotide sequence: TGCGCCAGCAGCTTAGTAGCGGGGGCTAGCACAGATACGCAGTATTTT. Translation gives CASSLVAGASTDTQYF.